These 12 T cell receptor beta chains came from one sample sequenced in a study of blood T cell repertoires in COVID-19. Here immunoSEQ multiplex PCR was the method, and the copy in TCRdb shows in-frame clones only, minus some. The sample yields about 150,000 clones, approximately 90% seen once. Sequenced material: peripheral blood. Receptors originate from a young man with COVID-19, enrolled during active disease.

J is TRBJ2-1 and V is TRBV7-8; 7 nucleotides agree with TRBD2. The CDR3 is made up of 15 amino acids. Trimming removed 8 bases from V and 1 base from J; junction bases left unmatched: 8. The germline V gene has CDR1 SGHVS and CDR2 FQNEAQ. The CDR3 DNA reads TGTGCCAGCCGACCGCGGGAGCGGTCCTACAATGAGCAGTTCTTC. Translating gives CASRPRERSYNEQFF. Based on the CDR3 plus reference TRBV7-8 and TRBJ2-1, the full variable domain is GAGVSQSPRYKVAKRGQDVALRCDPISGHVSLFWYQQALGQGPEFLTYFQNEAQLDKSGLPSDRFFAERPEGSVSTLKIQRTQQEDSAVYLCASRPRERSYNEQFFGPGTRLTVL.

The table lists this clone with a few counts. The chain employs TRBV9 and TRBJ2-7; D gene unclear. The CDR3 loop spans 13 amino acids. Germline V CDR1 and CDR2: SGDLS, YYNGEE. Deletions cut 0 bases from V and 3 bases from J, with 7 bases between. The CDR3 DNA is TGTGCCAGCAGCGTAGCTCCCCTCTACGAGCAGTACTTC. This gives the protein CASSVAPLYEQYF.

This sequence joins TRBV27 and TRBJ2-5, with D possibly matching TRBD1 (7 bases). The V end was cut by 7 bases, the J end by 3 bases, with 21 bases between. In germline, CDR1 is MNHEY, CDR2 SMNVEV (reference sequence). This CDR3 contains 16 residues. The CDR3 region is CASKGKGAGLEETQYF. For the CDR3, the DNA is TGTGCCAGCAAAGGGAAGGGGGCGGGGTTGGAAGAGACCCAGTACTTC.

The chain combines TRBV24-1 with TRBJ2-1, with TRBD2 as a possible D gene (5 bases). CDR3 length equals 16 residues. Germline CDR1 and CDR2: KGHDR and SFDVKD. Trimming removed 3 bases at V and 5 bases at J, with 16 bases between. The CDR3 loop reads CATSDPRADFDNEQFF. The CDR3 coding sequence is TGTGCCACCAGTGATCCGCGAGCGGACTTTGACAATGAGCAGTTCTTC.

The chain carries TRBV12-5 and TRBJ2-3, with D maybe TRBD2 (6 bases). Germline V CDR1 and CDR2: LGHNT, FRNRAP. This CDR3 comprises 14 residues. The germline V and J ends were trimmed by 1 base and 5 bases, with 10 bases remaining between them. The CDR3 protein is CASGLGGVLDTQYF. CDR3 coding DNA: TGTGCTAGTGGTTTGGGGGGGGTCTTAGATACGCAGTATTTT.

The V call is TRBV13, the J call TRBJ2-7; TRBD2 is a possible D gene (5 bases). Trimming left V 5 bases short and J 4 bases short, with 24 bases between. Germline V lookup: CDR1 PRHDT, CDR2 FYEKMQ (reference sequence). This CDR3 region has 17 residues. CDR3 sequence (DNA): TGTGCCAGCAGCCCTCCCTCCGACGGCGAAGGAGGTTACGAGCAGTACTTC. It yields the protein CASSPPSDGEGGYEQYF.

V usage is TRBV7-2 and J usage is TRBJ2-7; D ambiguous. The CDR3 extends over 16 amino acids. The V end was cut by 5 bases, the J end by 4 bases, with 21 bases between. The germline CDR1 and CDR2 sequences are SGHTA and FQGNSA. This chain's CDR3 is CASSNRPGFVPYEQYF. For the CDR3, the DNA is TGTGCCAGCAGCAACCGCCCCGGGTTCGTCCCTTACGAGCAGTACTTC. Looking up the rest from reference TRBV7-2 and TRBJ2-7 gives the full variable domain: GAGVSQSPSNKVTEKGKDVELRCDPISGHTALYWYRQSLGQGLEFLIYFQGNSAPDKSGLPSDRFSAERTGGSVSTLTIQRTQQEDSAVYLCASSNRPGFVPYEQYFGPGTRLTVT.

CDR3 loop: CASSALAGLYNEQFF. Here the CDR3 DNA reads TGTGCCAGCAGTGCCCTAGCGGGGTTATACAATGAGCAGTTCTTC. The V gene is TRBV6-4, the J gene TRBJ2-1; 9 bases are a match to TRBD2. Unmatched junction bases numbered 5, after V lost 4 bases and J lost 4 bases. The CDR3 totals 15 residues. Germline CDR1 is MRHNA and CDR2 is SNTAGT.

The rearrangement links TRBV5-6 to TRBJ1-5; no clear D. Trimming took off 4 bases at V and 1 base at J, with 12 bases between the two ends. The CDR3 runs 15 residues. CDR1 and CDR2 (germline): SGHDT, YYEEEE. CDR3 DNA sequence: TGTGCCAGCAGCCCATATCCGGGGAGCAATCAGCCCCAGCATTTT. Its protein product is CASSPYPGSNQPQHF.

This chain joins TRBV28 and TRBJ2-3, with D possibly matching TRBD2 (5 bases). This CDR3 is 12 amino acids long. V lost 5 bases and J 2 bases, leaving 5 bases between the germline ends. Germline lookup yields CDR1 MDHEN and CDR2 SYDVKM. The CDR3 protein is CASSRDTDTQYF. The CDR3 bases are TGTGCCAGCAGTCGGGACACAGATACGCAGTATTTT.

A few counts support this clone. The chain uses TRBV28 and TRBJ2-7, with 11 bases lining up with TRBD2. The CDR3 totals 15 residues. The germline V gene has CDR1 MDHEN and CDR2 SYDVKM. The trim removed 5 bases at V and 6 bases at J, leaving 9 bases unmatched. As DNA, the CDR3 is TGTGCCAGCAGTCTCCGCCCCGGACTAGCGGGCGAGCAGTACTTC. Translation: CASSLRPGLAGEQYF.

This clone was detected only once. The chain couples TRBV29-1 to TRBJ2-7; 14 bases align to TRBD2. CDR1 and CDR2 from the germline V gene are SQVTM and ANQGSEA. The CDR3 totals 15 residues. Germline trimming cut 4 bases from V and 4 bases from J; bases unmatched to any gene: 6. CDR3 in DNA: TGCAGCGTTGTTACCGGGACTAGCGGGAGTTACGAGCAGTACTTC. This sequence encodes CSVVTGTSGSYEQYF.